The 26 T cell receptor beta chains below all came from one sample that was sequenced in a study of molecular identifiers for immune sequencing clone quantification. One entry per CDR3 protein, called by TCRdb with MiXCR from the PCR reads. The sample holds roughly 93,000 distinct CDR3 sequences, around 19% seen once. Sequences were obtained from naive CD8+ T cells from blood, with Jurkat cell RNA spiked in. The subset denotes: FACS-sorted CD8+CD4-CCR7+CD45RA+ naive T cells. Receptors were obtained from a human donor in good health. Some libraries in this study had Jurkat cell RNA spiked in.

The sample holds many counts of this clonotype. The CDR3 coding sequence is TGTGCCAGCAGTGAAAAGGGACTAGCGGGAGGGCCCCAAGAGACCCAGTACTTC. Translating it yields CASSEKGLAGGPQETQYF. The chain couples TRBV2 to TRBJ2-5, with 16 bases matching TRBD2. CDR1 SNHLY and CDR2 FYNNEI come from the germline V gene. V dropped 2 bases and J dropped 1; count of bases not matched to a gene: 4. The CDR3 extends over 18 amino acids.

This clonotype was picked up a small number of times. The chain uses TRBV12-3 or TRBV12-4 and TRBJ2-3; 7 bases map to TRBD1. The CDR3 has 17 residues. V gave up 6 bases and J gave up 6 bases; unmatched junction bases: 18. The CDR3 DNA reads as TGTGCCAGCAGCCTAGGGTCCTGGGAACCGACAGGGGATACGCAGTATTTT. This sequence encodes CASSLGSWEPTGDTQYF.

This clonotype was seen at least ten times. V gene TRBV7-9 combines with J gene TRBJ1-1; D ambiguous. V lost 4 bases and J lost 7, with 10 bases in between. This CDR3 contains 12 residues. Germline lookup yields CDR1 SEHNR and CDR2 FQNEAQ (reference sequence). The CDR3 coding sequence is TGTGCCAGCAGCTCAGTAGGTGATGAAGCTTTCTTT. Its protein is CASSSVGDEAFF.

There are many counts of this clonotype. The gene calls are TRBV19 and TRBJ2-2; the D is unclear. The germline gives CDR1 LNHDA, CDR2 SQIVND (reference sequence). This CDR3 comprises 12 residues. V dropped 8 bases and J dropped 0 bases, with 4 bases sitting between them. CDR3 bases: TGTGCCAGTTTGGCGAACACCGGGGAGCTGTTTTTT. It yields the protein CASLANTGELFF.

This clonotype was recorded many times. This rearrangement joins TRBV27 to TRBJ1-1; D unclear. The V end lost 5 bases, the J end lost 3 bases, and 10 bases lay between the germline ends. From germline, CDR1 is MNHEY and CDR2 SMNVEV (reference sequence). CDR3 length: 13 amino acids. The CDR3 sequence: CASSLTPYTEAFF. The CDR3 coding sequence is TGTGCCAGCAGTCTTACTCCTTACACTGAAGCTTTCTTT.

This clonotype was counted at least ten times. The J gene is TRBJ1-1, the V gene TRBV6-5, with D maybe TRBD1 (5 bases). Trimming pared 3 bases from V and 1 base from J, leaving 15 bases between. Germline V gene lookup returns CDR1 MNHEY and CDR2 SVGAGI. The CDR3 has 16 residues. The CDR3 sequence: CASSYYWDVENTEAFF. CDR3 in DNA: TGTGCCAGCAGTTATTATTGGGACGTCGAGAACACTGAAGCTTTCTTT.

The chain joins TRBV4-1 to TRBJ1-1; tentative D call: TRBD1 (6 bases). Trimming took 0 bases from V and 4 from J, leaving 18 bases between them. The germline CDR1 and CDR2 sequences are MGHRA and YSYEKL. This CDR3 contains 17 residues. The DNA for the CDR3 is TGCGCCAGCAGCCAAGAGGACAGACTCAGGGTGGCCACTGAAGCTTTCTTT. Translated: CASSQEDRLRVATEAFF.

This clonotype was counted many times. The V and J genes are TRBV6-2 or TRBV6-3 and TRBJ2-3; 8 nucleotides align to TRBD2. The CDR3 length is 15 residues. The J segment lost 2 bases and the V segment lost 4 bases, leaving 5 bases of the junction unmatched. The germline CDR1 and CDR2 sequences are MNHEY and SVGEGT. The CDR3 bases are TGTGCCAGCAGTTCTAGCGGGCCCTCCACAGATACGCAGTATTTT. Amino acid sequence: CASSSSGPSTDTQYF.

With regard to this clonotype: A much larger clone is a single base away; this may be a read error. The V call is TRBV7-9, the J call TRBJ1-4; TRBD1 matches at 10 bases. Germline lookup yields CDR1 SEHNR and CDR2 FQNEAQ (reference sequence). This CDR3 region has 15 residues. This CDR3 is CASSFSGTGDEKLLF. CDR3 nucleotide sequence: TGTGCCAGCAGCTTTTCCGGGACAGGGGATGAAAAACTGCTTTTT.

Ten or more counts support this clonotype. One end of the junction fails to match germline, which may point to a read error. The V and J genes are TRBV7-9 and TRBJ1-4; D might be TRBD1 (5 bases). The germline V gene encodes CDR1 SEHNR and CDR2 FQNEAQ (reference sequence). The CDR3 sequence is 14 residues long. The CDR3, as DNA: TGTGCCAGCAGATTAGACAGAACGGATGAAAAACTGTTTTTT. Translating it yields CASRLDRTDEKLFF.

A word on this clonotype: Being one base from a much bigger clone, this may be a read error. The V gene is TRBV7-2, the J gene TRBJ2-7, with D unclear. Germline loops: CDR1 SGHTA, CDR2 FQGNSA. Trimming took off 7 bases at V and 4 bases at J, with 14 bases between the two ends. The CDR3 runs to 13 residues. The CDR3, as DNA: TGTGCCAGCAACTCGGAGACATCGTACGAGCAGTACTTC. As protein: CASNSETSYEQYF.

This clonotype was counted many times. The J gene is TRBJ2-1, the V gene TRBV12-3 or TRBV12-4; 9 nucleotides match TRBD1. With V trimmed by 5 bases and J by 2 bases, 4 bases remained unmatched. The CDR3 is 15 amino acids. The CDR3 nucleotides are TGTGCCAGCAGTCCCGGGACAGGGACCTACAATGAGCAGTTCTTC. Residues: CASSPGTGTYNEQFF.

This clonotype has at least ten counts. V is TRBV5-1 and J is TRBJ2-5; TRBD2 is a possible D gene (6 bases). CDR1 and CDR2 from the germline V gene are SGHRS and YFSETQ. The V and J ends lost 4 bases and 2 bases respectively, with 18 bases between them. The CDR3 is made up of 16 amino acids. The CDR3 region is CASSPFPASGQETQYF. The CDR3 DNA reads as TGCGCCAGCAGCCCCTTCCCTGCGAGCGGGCAAGAGACCCAGTACTTC.

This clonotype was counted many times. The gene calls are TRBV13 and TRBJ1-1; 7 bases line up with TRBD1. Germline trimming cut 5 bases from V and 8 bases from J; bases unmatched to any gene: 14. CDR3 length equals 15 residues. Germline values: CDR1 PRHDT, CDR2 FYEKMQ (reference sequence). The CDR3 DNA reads TGTGCCAGCAGCCTAGCAACCGGGACAGTAAACGAAGCTTTCTTT. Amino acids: CASSLATGTVNEAFF.

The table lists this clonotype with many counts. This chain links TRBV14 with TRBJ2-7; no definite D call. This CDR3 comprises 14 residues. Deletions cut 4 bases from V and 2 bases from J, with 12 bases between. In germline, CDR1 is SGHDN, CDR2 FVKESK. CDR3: CASSREWTTYEQYF. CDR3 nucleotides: TGTGCCAGCAGCCGCGAGTGGACCACCTACGAGCAGTACTTC. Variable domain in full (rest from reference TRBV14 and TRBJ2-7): EAGVTQFPSHSVIEKGQTVTLRCDPISGHDNLYWYRRVMGKEIKFLLHFVKESKQDESGMPNNRFLAERTGGTYSTLKVQPAELEDSGVYFCASSREWTTYEQYFGPGTRLTVT.

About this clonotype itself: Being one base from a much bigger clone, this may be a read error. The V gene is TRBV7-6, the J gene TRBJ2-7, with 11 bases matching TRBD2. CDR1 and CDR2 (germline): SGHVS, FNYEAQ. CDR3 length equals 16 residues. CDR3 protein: CASSTLAGGFSYEQHF. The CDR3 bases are TGTGCCAGCAGCACGCTAGCGGGGGGCTTCTCCTACGAGCAGCACTTC. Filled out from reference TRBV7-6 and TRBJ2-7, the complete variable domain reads GAGVSQSPRYKVTKRGQDVALRCDPISGHVSLYWYRQALGQGPEFLTYFNYEAQQDKSGLPNDRFSAERPEGSISTLTIQRTEQRDSAMYRCASSTLAGGFSYEQHFGPGTRLTVT.

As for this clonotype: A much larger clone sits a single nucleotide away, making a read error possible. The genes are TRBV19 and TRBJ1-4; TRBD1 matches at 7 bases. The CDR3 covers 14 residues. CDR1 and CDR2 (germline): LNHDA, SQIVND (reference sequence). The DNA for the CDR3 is TGTGCCAGTAGTACGGGACAGTATAATGAAAAACCGTTTTTT. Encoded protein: CASSTGQYNEKPFF.

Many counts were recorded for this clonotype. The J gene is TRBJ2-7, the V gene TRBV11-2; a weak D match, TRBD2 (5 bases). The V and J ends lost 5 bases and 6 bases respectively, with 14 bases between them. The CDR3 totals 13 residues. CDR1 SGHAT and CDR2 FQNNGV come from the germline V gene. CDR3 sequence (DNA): TGTGCCAGCAGCCCCCAAAGTAGCGTCGAGCAGTACTTC. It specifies CASSPQSSVEQYF.

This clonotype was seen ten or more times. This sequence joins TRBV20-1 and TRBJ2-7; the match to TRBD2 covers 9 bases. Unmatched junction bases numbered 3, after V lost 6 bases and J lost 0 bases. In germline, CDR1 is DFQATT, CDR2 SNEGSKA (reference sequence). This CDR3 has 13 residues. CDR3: CSASSGSSYEQYF. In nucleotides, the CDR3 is TGCAGTGCCAGTAGCGGGAGCTCCTACGAGCAGTACTTC.

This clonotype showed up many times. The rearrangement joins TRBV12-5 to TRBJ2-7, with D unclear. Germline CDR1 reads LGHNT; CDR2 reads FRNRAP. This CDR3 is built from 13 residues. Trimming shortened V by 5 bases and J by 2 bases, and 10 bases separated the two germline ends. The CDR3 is CASGGPWPYEQYF. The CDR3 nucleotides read TGTGCTAGTGGTGGCCCGTGGCCCTACGAGCAGTACTTC.

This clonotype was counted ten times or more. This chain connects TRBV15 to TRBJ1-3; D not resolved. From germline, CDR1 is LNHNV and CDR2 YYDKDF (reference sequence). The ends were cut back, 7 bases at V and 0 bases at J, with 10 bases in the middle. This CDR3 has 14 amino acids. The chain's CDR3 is CATNPDYSGNTIYF. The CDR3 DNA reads TGTGCCACCAACCCCGACTACTCTGGAAACACCATATATTTT.

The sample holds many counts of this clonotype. The CDR3 sequence is CASSQDEGQGAYEQYF. The DNA for the CDR3 is TGCGCCAGCAGCCAAGATGAGGGGCAGGGGGCCTACGAGCAGTACTTC. The gene calls are TRBV4-1 and TRBJ2-7; 7 nucleotides align to TRBD1. V lost 0 bases to trimming and J lost 2 bases; unmatched junction nucleotides: 7. The CDR3 runs 16 residues. Looked up from germline, CDR1 is MGHRA and CDR2 is YSYEKL.

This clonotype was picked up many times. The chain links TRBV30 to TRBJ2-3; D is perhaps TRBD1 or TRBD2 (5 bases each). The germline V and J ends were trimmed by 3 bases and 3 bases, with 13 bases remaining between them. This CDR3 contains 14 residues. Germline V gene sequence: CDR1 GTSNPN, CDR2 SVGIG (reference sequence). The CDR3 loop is CAWSRAGGTDTQYF. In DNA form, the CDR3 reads TGTGCCTGGAGCAGGGCCGGCGGGACAGATACGCAGTATTTT.

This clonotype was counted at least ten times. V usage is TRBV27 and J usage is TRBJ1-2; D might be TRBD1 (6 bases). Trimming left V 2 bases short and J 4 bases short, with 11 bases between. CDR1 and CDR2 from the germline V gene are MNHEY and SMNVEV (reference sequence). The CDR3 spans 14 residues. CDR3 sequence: CASSLLGAGYGYTF. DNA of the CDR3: TGTGCCAGCAGTTTACTGGGGGCCGGCTATGGCTACACCTTC.

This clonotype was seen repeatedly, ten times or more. CDR3 sequence: CSVVMYEQYF. As DNA, the CDR3 is TGCAGTGTGGTGATGTACGAGCAGTACTTC. The chain is built from TRBV20-1 and TRBJ2-7; no clear D gene. Trimming shortened V by 7 bases and J by 4 bases, and 8 bases separated the two germline ends. The CDR3 totals 10 residues. Germline V gene lookup returns CDR1 DFQATT and CDR2 SNEGSKA (reference sequence).

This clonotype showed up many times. CDR3 region: CASSNAVGQNEKLFF. CDR3 nucleotide sequence: TGTGCCAGTAGCAACGCGGTGGGACAGAACGAAAAACTGTTTTTT. The chain combines TRBV19 with TRBJ1-4, with 7 bases that match TRBD1. The CDR3 loop spans 15 amino acids. In germline, CDR1 is LNHDA, CDR2 SQIVND (reference sequence). Trimming cost V 6 bases and J 8 bases; bases outside gene matches: 12.